The next 23 T cell receptor beta chains were all read from a single sample in a study of cytomegalovirus exposure and HLA in healthy donors. Sequenced by immunoSEQ multiplex PCR; TCRdb stores in-frame clones only, minus some. The sample has fewer than 150,000 clones, less than 90% seen once. Sequencing used PBMCs. The receptors were sampled from a man aged 18 to 30 in good health and CMV-seropositive.

The chain is built from TRBV9 and TRBJ1-6; 8 bases map to TRBD1. This CDR3 is built from 13 residues. Germline assignment: CDR1 SGDLS and CDR2 YYNGEE. Trimming took 4 bases from V and 10 from J; bases not matched to a gene: 4. In DNA form, the CDR3 reads TGTGCCAGCAGCCCAGGGGGCCGGTCACCCCTCCACTTT. Its translation is CASSPGGRSPLHF.

This chain connects TRBV10-2 to TRBJ1-1; 8 positions match TRBD1. The V and J ends lost 6 bases and 5 bases, in that order; junction bases with no gene match: 5. There are 13 residues in the CDR3. Looked up from germline, CDR1 is WSHSY and CDR2 is SAAADI. The CDR3 sequence is CASSPQGGTEAFF. Here the CDR3 DNA reads TGCGCCAGCAGCCCACAGGGGGGTACTGAAGCTTTCTTT.

This clone was recorded once. The chain joins TRBV4-2 to TRBJ2-7; TRBD2 matches 7 bases. Germline V gives CDR1 LGHNA, CDR2 YNFKEQ. V shed 0 bases and J 9 bases; nucleotides not matched to a gene: 5. The CDR3 contains 13 residues. Here the CDR3 reads CASSQEAGRRQYF. The CDR3 nucleotides read TGTGCCAGCAGCCAAGAAGCGGGGCGCAGGCAGTACTTC.

This clone was seen just once. The chain carries TRBV5-1 and TRBJ2-1; 8 nucleotides agree with TRBD2. The CDR3 has 15 amino acids. Germline V gene sequence: CDR1 SGHRS, CDR2 YFSETQ. V shed 4 bases and J 8 bases; nucleotides not matched to a gene: 11. This CDR3 reads CASSARGARTDEQFF. CDR3 sequence (DNA): TGCGCCAGCAGCGCGCGGGGGGCCCGGACAGATGAGCAGTTCTTC.

CDR3 protein: CASSSTSTGVMNTEAFF. CDR3 nucleotides: TGTGCCAGTAGTTCTACTTCGACAGGTGTGATGAACACTGAAGCTTTCTTT. The J gene is TRBJ1-1, the V gene TRBV19; TRBD1 might be the D (6 bases). V lost 5 bases to trimming and J lost 0 bases, with 19 bases between them. Germline values: CDR1 LNHDA, CDR2 SQIVND (reference sequence). The CDR3 consists of 17 residues.

This chain connects TRBV30 to TRBJ2-1; tentatively, D is TRBD2 (5 bases). Germline values: CDR1 GTSNPN, CDR2 SVGIG (reference sequence). Trimming pared 2 bases from V and 0 bases from J, leaving 11 bases between. CDR3 size: 15 residues. The CDR3 bases are TGTGCCTGGAGTCCTAGCATAAGCTCCTACAATGAGCAGTTCTTC. Its protein product is CAWSPSISSYNEQFF.

The CDR3 region is CASSADRGPYNEQFF. The CDR3, as DNA: TGCGCCAGCAGCGCGGACAGGGGGCCCTACAATGAGCAGTTCTTC. V is TRBV4-1 and J is TRBJ2-1; 11 positions agree with TRBD1. Germline V CDR1 and CDR2: MGHRA, YSYEKL. This CDR3 is built from 15 residues. The junction had 2 bases not matched to a gene; V was cut back by 5 bases and J by 2 bases.

The gene calls are TRBV28 and TRBJ2-7; 9 positions match TRBD1. With V trimmed by 4 bases and J by 2 bases, 9 bases remained unmatched. Germline V CDR1 and CDR2: MDHEN, SYDVKM. This CDR3 region has 16 residues. The CDR3 protein is CASSSPGQGPTYEQYF. CDR3 nucleotide sequence: TGTGCCAGCAGTTCCCCCGGACAGGGGCCAACCTACGAGCAGTACTTC.

The gene calls are TRBV15 and TRBJ1-1, with TRBD1 matching over 9 bases. CDR1 and CDR2 (germline): LNHNV, YYDKDF (reference sequence). The ends lost 8 bases at V and 3 bases at J; junction bases unmatched: 10. The CDR3 covers 15 residues. CDR3 in amino acids: CATGPEGDRDTEAFF. CDR3 nucleotide sequence: TGTGCCACCGGTCCTGAGGGGGACAGGGACACTGAAGCTTTCTTT.

This rearrangement joins TRBV4-3 to TRBJ2-3; maybe TRBD1 (6 bases). From germline, CDR1 is LGHNA and CDR2 YSLEER. Trimming took 0 bases from V and 7 from J, leaving 8 bases between them. The CDR3 covers 13 residues. CDR3 amino acids: CASSQDRGYTQYF. For the CDR3, the DNA is TGCGCCAGCAGCCAAGATAGGGGGTATACGCAGTATTTT.

This chain joins TRBV10-2 and TRBJ1-5, with 7 bases fitting TRBD1. The junction had 21 bases not matched to a gene; V was cut back by 7 bases and J by 0 bases. Germline CDR1 WSHSY, CDR2 SAAADI. The CDR3 is 20 residues long. CDR3 region: CASTRGGRIGTDYSNQPQHF. DNA for the CDR3: TGCGCCAGCACCCGGGGGGGGCGCATTGGGACAGACTATAGCAATCAGCCCCAGCATTTT.

The chain links TRBV18 to TRBJ1-5, with TRBD1 as a possible D gene (6 bases). Deletions cut 4 bases from V and 3 bases from J, with 10 bases between. CDR3 length: 14 amino acids. In germline, CDR1 is KGHSH, CDR2 LQKENI. CDR3 protein: CASSLGQPNQPQHF. In DNA, the CDR3 is TGTGCCAGCTCACTAGGACAGCCCAATCAGCCCCAGCATTTT.

The chain carries TRBV2 and TRBJ2-7; TRBD2 matches at 9 bases. V was clipped by 5 bases and J by 2 bases; unmatched bases: 4. CDR1 and CDR2 from the germline V gene are SNHLY and FYNNEI. This CDR3 is built from 14 residues. CDR3 nucleotides: TGTGCCAGCAGTCTCTCTAGCGGGGCCTACGAGCAGTACTTC. It yields the protein CASSLSSGAYEQYF.

The chain joins TRBV18 to TRBJ1-1, with D maybe TRBD1 (6 bases). V lost 2 bases to trimming and J lost 5 bases, with 15 bases between them. This CDR3 has 15 amino acids. Germline V gives CDR1 KGHSH, CDR2 LQKENI. The CDR3 sequence: CASSPGGGARTEAFF. Here the CDR3 DNA reads TGTGCCAGCTCACCAGGTGGGGGGGCACGGACTGAAGCTTTCTTT.

This clone was seen once. The genes are TRBV6-1 and TRBJ2-3; D unresolved. This CDR3 is built from 13 residues. Germline assignment: CDR1 MNHNS and CDR2 SASEGT. Trimming removed 3 bases at V and 6 bases at J, with 10 bases between. CDR3 nucleotides: TGTGCCAGCAGTGACCGCGGTTACGATACGCAGTATTTT. Protein product: CASSDRGYDTQYF.

The chain employs TRBV25-1 and TRBJ2-5; possibly TRBD1 for D (5 bases). V lost 0 bases and J lost 3, with 8 bases in between. Germline lookup yields CDR1 MGHDK and CDR2 SYGVNS. CDR3 length: 14 residues. CDR3 in DNA: TGTGCCAGCAGTGAATATGAGACAGAAGAGACCCAGTACTTC. Protein sequence: CASSEYETEETQYF.

As regards this clone: Sequence at one end of the junction differs from germline and may be a read error. This chain joins TRBV27 and TRBJ1-2; 9 positions match TRBD1. This CDR3 spans 12 amino acids. In germline, CDR1 is MNHEY, CDR2 SMNVEV (reference sequence). CDR3: CASSLLGQGLHF. The CDR3 region has the DNA TGTGCCAGCAGTTTACTCGGACAGGGGTTACACTTC.

The V call is TRBV30, the J call TRBJ1-6, with D unclear. The germline V gene encodes CDR1 GTSNPN and CDR2 SVGIG (reference sequence). V was clipped by 0 bases and J by 7 bases, with 10 bases between them. This CDR3 has 14 amino acids. This CDR3 is CAWSVVAGNSPLHF. The CDR3 DNA reads as TGTGCCTGGAGTGTAGTCGCGGGGAATTCACCCCTCCACTTT.

DNA of the CDR3: TGTGCCAGCTCCCCCGGGACAGGGAGTCAGCCCCAGCATTTT. Encoded protein: CASSPGTGSQPQHF. This chain connects TRBV18 to TRBJ1-5; 9 bases agree with TRBD1. Germline V gene sequence: CDR1 KGHSH, CDR2 LQKENI. The trim removed 6 bases at V and 6 bases at J, leaving 6 bases unmatched. CDR3 length: 14 amino acids. Using reference TRBV18 and TRBJ1-5 for the parts outside the CDR3, the full variable domain is NAGVMQNPRHLVRRRGQEARLRCSPMKGHSHVYWYRQLPEEGLKFMVYLQKENIIDESGMPKERFSAEFPKEGPSILRIQQVVRGDSAAYFCASSPGTGSQPQHFGDGTRLSIL.

The chain is built from TRBV5-1 and TRBJ2-5; D might be TRBD2 (7 bases). The V end lost 5 bases, the J end lost 1 base, and 12 bases lay between the germline ends. CDR1 is SGHRS and CDR2 is YFSETQ in the germline V gene. This CDR3 is built from 14 residues. CDR3 nucleotides: TGCGCCAGCAGGCGCGGGGGCCCCCAAGAGACCCAGTACTTC. Amino acids: CASRRGGPQETQYF.

In its sample, this clone was seen once. The genes are TRBV13 and TRBJ1-6; D possibly corresponds to TRBD1 (6 bases). The CDR3 has 17 amino acids. Trimming stripped 4 bases from V and 0 bases from J, with 13 bases between. In germline, CDR1 is PRHDT, CDR2 FYEKMQ (reference sequence). The CDR3 loop is CASSSRQESSYNSPLHF. The CDR3 DNA reads as TGTGCCAGCAGCTCTCGACAGGAGAGCTCCTATAATTCACCCCTCCACTTT.

This clone was seen only once. The gene calls are TRBV2 and TRBJ2-2; D is perhaps TRBD1 (6 bases). Trimming cost V 6 bases and J 0 bases, with 8 bases left between them. The germline V gene has CDR1 SNHLY and CDR2 FYNNEI. This CDR3 is 14 amino acids long. CDR3 in DNA: TGTGCCAGCAGGGGGACACCGAACACCGGGGAGCTGTTTTTT. Its protein is CASRGTPNTGELFF.

The CDR3 DNA sequence: TGCGCCAGCAGCCACGAGCTAGCTAGCGGGAGATACAATGAGCAGTTCTTC. This codes for CASSHELASGRYNEQFF. V and J are TRBV4-3 and TRBJ2-1; the match to TRBD2 covers 10 bases. Germline V gene sequence: CDR1 LGHNA, CDR2 YSLEER. With V trimmed by 3 bases and J by 4 bases, 9 bases remained unmatched. CDR3 length: 17 residues.